A single sample gave rise to the 21 T cell receptor beta chains below, sequenced in a study of regulatory T cells in long-lasting Graves disease. Arm-PCR of CDR3 regions and iRepertoire HTBI primers were used to build TCR beta libraries. Via MiXCR, TCRdb re-called the multiplex PCR reads, giving one row per CDR3 protein. The table records 650,000 to 700,000 distinct CDR3 sequences, around 30% of them present only once. Time point in this sample: persistent/refractory GD, antithyroid drugs over 5 years with positive TRAb. Researchers made the TCR library from RNA that was extracted from PBMCs. Here the sequenced sample was peripheral blood mononuclear cells (PBMCs), taken when the disease was refractory, from a patient treated with antithyroid drugs. All receptors derive from a female donor with Graves disease.

Concerning this clonotype: Because the CDR3's place on the DNA is in doubt, the DNA is left out and the CDR3 is given as listed by TCRdb. The chain joins TRBV12-3 or TRBV12-4 to TRBJ2-3; TRBD1 is the table's D call, not checked against the DNA. The CDR3 spans 15 residues, counting both ends. The CDR3 sequence: CASSTSTGYADTQYF.

At least ten counts were recorded for this clonotype. The rearrangement uses TRBV29-1 and TRBJ1-2; the D gene is possibly TRBD1 (5 bases). The CDR3 runs to 14 residues. Germline loops: CDR1 SQVTM, CDR2 ANQGSEA. V lost 6 bases and J lost 3, with 17 bases in between. In DNA, the CDR3 is TGCAGCGTCCCCCGGGGCGGGGGACACTATGGCTACACCTTC. It yields the protein CSVPRGGGHYGYTF.

The rearrangement links TRBV5-1 to TRBJ1-1; 7 positions agree with TRBD1. The CDR3 contains 15 residues. J lost 5 bases, V lost 3 bases, and 10 bases had no gene match. Per germline, CDR1 SGHRS and CDR2 YFSETQ. CDR3 DNA sequence: TGCGCCAGCAGCTCCTCGACAGGGATAGGGACTGAAGCTTTCTTT. This gives the protein CASSSSTGIGTEAFF.

The CDR3 DNA reads TGTGCCAGCAGCTCTCTCGGGACAGGGTCCGGACAGCCCCAGCATTTT. Translated: CASSSLGTGSGQPQHF. This chain connects TRBV6-1 to TRBJ1-5, with 9 bases lining up with TRBD1. The CDR3 spans 16 residues. J gave up 7 bases and V 6 bases, and 13 bases lay outside the gene matches. Looked up from germline, CDR1 is MNHNS and CDR2 is SASEGT.

This clonotype turned up a few times. The chain uses TRBV13 and TRBJ1-4; D may be TRBD1 (5 bases). Trimming stripped 5 bases from V and 0 bases from J, with 13 bases between. The CDR3 consists of 16 residues. Germline lookup yields CDR1 PRHDT and CDR2 FYEKMQ (reference sequence). CDR3 loop: CASSTRGTATNEKLFF. The CDR3 coding sequence is TGTGCCAGCAGCACTCGAGGGACTGCAACTAATGAAAAACTGTTTTTT. Looking up the rest from reference TRBV13 and TRBJ1-4 gives the full variable domain: AAGVIQSPRHLIKEKRETATLKCYPIPRHDTVYWYQQGPGQDPQFLISFYEKMQSDKGSIPDRFSAQQFSDYHSELNMSSLELGDSALYFCASSTRGTATNEKLFFGSGTQLSVL.

This clonotype came up a few times. The gene calls are TRBV2 and TRBJ2-5; D unclear. The CDR3 length is 16 residues. The germline CDR1 and CDR2 sequences are SNHLY and FYNNEI. Trimming cost V 6 bases and J 2 bases, with 19 bases left between them. The CDR3 loop reads CASSLSTRMDQETQYF. The CDR3 region has the DNA TGTGCCAGCAGCTTAAGTACCCGGATGGATCAAGAGACCCAGTACTTC.

The rearrangement links TRBV29-1 to TRBJ1-2, with D possibly being TRBD1 (5 bases). Germline V gene sequence: CDR1 SQVTM, CDR2 ANQGSEA. Trimming took 0 bases from V and 4 from J, leaving 15 bases between them. The CDR3 covers 15 residues. CDR3 region: CSVEDSRGPGYGYTF. As DNA, the CDR3 is TGCAGCGTTGAAGATAGTCGGGGACCAGGCTATGGCTACACCTTC. Based on the CDR3 plus reference TRBV29-1 and TRBJ1-2, the full variable domain is SAVISQKPSRDICQRGTSLTIQCQVDSQVTMMFWYRQQPGQSLTLIATANQGSEATYESGFVIDKFPISRPNLTFSTLTVSNMSPEDSSIYLCSVEDSRGPGYGYTFGSGTRLTVV.

On this clonotype: A much larger clonotype is one base distant, so this may be a read error. The genes are TRBV2 and TRBJ2-7; TRBD1 aligns across 8 bases. Germline CDR1 reads SNHLY; CDR2 reads FYNNEI. V dropped 6 bases and J dropped 2; count of bases not matched to a gene: 6. The CDR3 runs to 14 residues. This CDR3 is CASRGQVATYEQYF. The CDR3 nucleotides read TGTGCCAGCAGGGGACAGGTGGCGACCTACGAGCAGTACTTC.

The chain couples TRBV19 to TRBJ1-1; no definite D call. Trimming stripped 3 bases from V and 2 bases from J, with 10 bases between. Germline CDR1 LNHDA, CDR2 SQIVND (reference sequence). There are 14 residues in the CDR3. The CDR3 bases are TGTGCCAGTAGTATTTTGGACCGAAACACTGAAGCTTTCTTT. Translation gives CASSILDRNTEAFF.

The table lists this clonotype with many counts. This CDR3 is CSVGASRNTGELFF. The CDR3 coding sequence is TGCAGCGTTGGTGCTAGCAGGAACACCGGGGAGCTGTTTTTT. This chain links TRBV29-1 with TRBJ2-2; D is possibly TRBD2 (5 bases). The CDR3 has 14 amino acids. V was trimmed by 4 bases and J by 1 base, leaving 10 bases between them. CDR1 SQVTM and CDR2 ANQGSEA come from the germline V gene.

In its sample, this clonotype was seen a few times. The J gene is TRBJ2-3, the V gene TRBV11-2, with D possibly matching TRBD2 (6 bases). The ends were cut back, 5 bases at V and 0 bases at J, with 15 bases in the middle. CDR1 is SGHAT, CDR2 FQNNGV, per germline. This CDR3 is built from 16 residues. CDR3 sequence: CASSILAGTSTDTQYF. CDR3 nucleotide sequence: TGTGCCAGCAGCATTCTCGCGGGGACTAGCACAGATACGCAGTATTTT. Based on the CDR3 plus reference TRBV11-2 and TRBJ2-3, the full variable domain is EAGVAQSPRYKIIEKRQSVAFWCNPISGHATLYWYQQILGQGPKLLIQFQNNGVVDDSQLPKDRFSAERLKGVDSTLKIQPAKLEDSAVYLCASSILAGTSTDTQYFGPGTRLTVL.

CDR3 sequence (DNA): TGCAGCGTGAAGACTAGCGGGAGGGCCTACGAGCAGTACTTC. Amino acids: CSVKTSGRAYEQYF. The chain carries TRBV29-1 and TRBJ2-7; TRBD2 agrees at 14 bases. The CDR3 has 14 amino acids. Trimming at V came to 6 bases and at J to 2 bases, leaving 3 bases not matched to a gene. CDR1 and CDR2 from the germline V gene are SQVTM and ANQGSEA.

The rearrangement uses TRBV10-3 and TRBJ2-5, with 9 positions matching TRBD2. The V gene's germline CDR1 is ENHRY and CDR2 SYGVKD. The CDR3 has 16 amino acids. V lost 0 bases and J lost 4; bases outside the gene matches: 6. The CDR3, as DNA: TGTGCCATCAGTGAGTCCCCTGCGGGAGGGCCAGAGACCCAGTACTTC. Protein product: CAISESPAGGPETQYF.

Here the CDR3 reads CASSAIEGAYQETQYF. CDR3 in DNA: TGTGCCAGCAGCGCAATCGAGGGGGCGTACCAAGAGACCCAGTACTTC. This chain joins TRBV9 and TRBJ2-5; 7 bases are shared with TRBD1. The CDR3 consists of 16 residues. Trimming took 3 bases from V and 0 from J; bases not matched to a gene: 8. Germline assignment: CDR1 SGDLS and CDR2 YYNGEE.

This clonotype was detected many times. The chain carries TRBV5-1 and TRBJ2-2, with 8 positions matching TRBD2. Germline V gives CDR1 SGHRS, CDR2 YFSETQ. The CDR3 spans 16 residues. The V and J ends lost 0 bases and 0 bases, in that order; junction bases with no gene match: 1. The CDR3 nucleotides read TGCGCCAGCAGCTTGGTACTAGCGGCGAACACCGGGGAGCTGTTTTTT. This translates into CASSLVLAANTGELFF.

Remarks on this clonotype: One end of the junction varies from germline; a read error may be responsible. The chain recombines TRBV28 with TRBJ2-3; TRBD2 agrees at 8 bases. This CDR3 has 17 residues. Germline V gene lookup returns CDR1 MDHEN and CDR2 SYDVKM. Written as DNA, the CDR3 is TGTGCCAGCAGTAGTCGGAAAAGCGGGAGAAGCACGGATACGCAGTATTTT. Protein product: CASSSRKSGRSTDTQYF.

At least ten counts were recorded for this clonotype. The chain joins TRBV2 to TRBJ2-1; 8 nucleotides align to TRBD1. J lost 7 bases, V lost 2 bases, and 4 bases had no gene match. Looked up from germline, CDR1 is SNHLY and CDR2 is FYNNEI. The length of the CDR3 is 14 residues. CDR3 bases: TGTGCCAGCAGTGAACGGACAGGGAATAATGAGCAGTTCTTC. Protein product: CASSERTGNNEQFF. Looking up the rest from reference TRBV2 and TRBJ2-1 gives the full variable domain: EPEVTQTPSHQVTQMGQEVILRCVPISNHLYFYWYRQILGQKVEFLVSFYNNEISEKSEIFDDQFSVERPDGSNFTLKIRSTKLEDSAMYFCASSERTGNNEQFFGPGTRLTVL.

This clonotype was seen only a few times. The genes are TRBV15 and TRBJ1-2; D possibly corresponds to TRBD1 (5 bases). This CDR3 has 14 amino acids. Germline V CDR1 and CDR2: LNHNV, YYDKDF (reference sequence). Trimming removed 0 bases from V and 5 bases from J, with 10 bases in between. The CDR3 loop is CATSRDRRAYGYTF. In DNA form, the CDR3 reads TGTGCCACCAGCAGAGATCGCAGGGCGTATGGCTACACCTTC.

The V call is TRBV11-3, the J call TRBJ2-2, with 8 bases aligning to TRBD2. CDR3 length: 16 amino acids. CDR1 is SGHNT, CDR2 YENEEA, per germline. Unmatched junction bases numbered 7, after V lost 3 bases and J lost 4 bases. The CDR3 bases are TGTGCCAGCAGCTTGCGCAGCGGGAGTTTCACCGGGGAGCTGTTTTTT. This translates into CASSLRSGSFTGELFF.

Worth noting for this clonotype: A read error is possible here, since a much larger clone lies one base away. The V call is TRBV6-2 or TRBV6-3, the J call TRBJ1-4; 9 bases align to TRBD1. Germline assignment: CDR1 MNHEY and CDR2 SVGEGT. This CDR3 is 15 amino acids long. CDR3 amino acids: CACSSTGGFGEKLFF. CDR3 sequence (DNA): TGTGCCTGCAGTTCCACAGGGGGCTTTGGTGAAAAACTGTTTTTT.

This clonotype has a handful of counts. The genes are TRBV19 and TRBJ1-1; D gene unclear. The V end lost 3 bases, the J end lost 9 bases, and 14 bases lay between the germline ends. The CDR3 length is 13 residues. Germline V lookup: CDR1 LNHDA, CDR2 SQIVND (reference sequence). DNA of the CDR3: TGTGCCAGTAGTATCACGGTCGTGGGGAAAGCTTTCTTT. Its translation: CASSITVVGKAFF.